This T cell receptor (beta chain) was recovered during a study of cytomegalovirus exposure and HLA in healthy donors. Study conclusions and caveats: Testing in vitro showed a few CMV-associated chains specific for CMV antigens. Among TCR beta chains, those listed as cytomegalovirus-associated numbered under 200.

With regard to this clone: Its specificity is unknown.

The CDR3 is 13 amino acids. Germline V gene data show CDR1 as KGHSH and CDR2 as LQKENI. After removal of 3 bases from V and 6 bases from J, the junction contained 5 bases not matched to a gene. This table comes from immunoSEQ multiplex PCR, and its TCRdb copy is limited to in-frame clones, with some not included. Of some 88,000 clones listed, around 96% were seen once; the top ten hold 0.6% to 0.95%. The sample taken for sequencing was PBMCs. The chain recombines TRBV18 with TRBJ2-7; 7 nucleotides align to TRBD1. The sequence was obtained from a man aged 18 to 30 in good health and CMV-seronegative. This CDR3 is CASSPQAGGEQYF. The CDR3 nucleotides read TGTGCCAGCTCACCCCAGGCAGGGGGCGAGCAGTACTTC.